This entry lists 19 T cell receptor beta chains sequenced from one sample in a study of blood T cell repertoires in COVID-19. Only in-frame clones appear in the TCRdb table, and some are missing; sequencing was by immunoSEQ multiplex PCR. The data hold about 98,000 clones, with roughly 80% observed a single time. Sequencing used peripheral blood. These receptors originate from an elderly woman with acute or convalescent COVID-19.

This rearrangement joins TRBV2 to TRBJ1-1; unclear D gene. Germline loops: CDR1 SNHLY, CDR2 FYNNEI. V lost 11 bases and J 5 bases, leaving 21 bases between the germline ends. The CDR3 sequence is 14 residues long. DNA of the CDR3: TGTGCCGGCGCCCCTTTAGGCCTGCGGACTGAAGCTTTCTTT. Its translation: CAGAPLGLRTEAFF. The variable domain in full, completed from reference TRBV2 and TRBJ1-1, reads EPEVTQTPSHQVTQMGQEVILRCVPISNHLYFYWYRQILGQKVEFLVSFYNNEISEKSEIFDDQFSVERPDGSNFTLKIRSTKLEDSAMYFCAGAPLGLRTEAFFGQGTRLTVV.

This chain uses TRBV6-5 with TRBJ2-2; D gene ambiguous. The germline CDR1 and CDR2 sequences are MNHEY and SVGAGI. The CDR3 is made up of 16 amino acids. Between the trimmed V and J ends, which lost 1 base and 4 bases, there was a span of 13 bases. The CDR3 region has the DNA TGTGCCAGCAGTTACTACGGCAGGCGAGTCACCGGGGAGCTGTTTTTT. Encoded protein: CASSYYGRRVTGELFF.

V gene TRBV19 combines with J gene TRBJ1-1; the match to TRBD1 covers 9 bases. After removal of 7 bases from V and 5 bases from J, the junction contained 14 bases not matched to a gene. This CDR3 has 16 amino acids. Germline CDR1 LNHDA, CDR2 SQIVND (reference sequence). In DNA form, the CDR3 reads TGTGCCAGTAACCCGGGTACAGGGGGCCGAGGGACTGAAGCTTTCTTT. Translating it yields CASNPGTGGRGTEAFF.

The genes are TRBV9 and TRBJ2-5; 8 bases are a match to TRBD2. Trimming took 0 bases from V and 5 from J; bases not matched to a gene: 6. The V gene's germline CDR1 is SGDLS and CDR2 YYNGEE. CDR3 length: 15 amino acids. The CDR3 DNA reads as TGTGCCAGCAGCGTAGACGGGGGGGCGTGGGAGACCCAGTACTTC. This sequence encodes CASSVDGGAWETQYF.

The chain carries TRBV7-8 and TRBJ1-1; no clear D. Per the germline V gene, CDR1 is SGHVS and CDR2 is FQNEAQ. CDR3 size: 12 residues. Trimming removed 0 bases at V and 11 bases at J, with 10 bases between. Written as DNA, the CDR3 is TGTGCCAGCAGCTTAGCCCGCGCGGGGGCTTTCTTT. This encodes CASSLARAGAFF.

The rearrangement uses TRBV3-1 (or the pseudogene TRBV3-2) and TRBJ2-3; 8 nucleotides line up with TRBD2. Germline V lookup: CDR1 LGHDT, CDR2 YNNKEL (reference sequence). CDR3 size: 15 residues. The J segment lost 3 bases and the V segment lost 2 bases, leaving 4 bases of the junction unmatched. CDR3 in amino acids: CASSQRAGATDTQYF. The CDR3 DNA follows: TGTGCCAGCAGCCAACGAGCGGGGGCGACAGATACGCAGTATTTT.

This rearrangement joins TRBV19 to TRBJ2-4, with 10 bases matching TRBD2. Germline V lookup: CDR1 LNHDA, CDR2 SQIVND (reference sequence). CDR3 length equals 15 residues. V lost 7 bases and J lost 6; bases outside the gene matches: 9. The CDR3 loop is CASKESGGAGNIQYF. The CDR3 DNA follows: TGTGCCAGTAAGGAGAGCGGGGGGGCGGGAAACATTCAGTACTTC. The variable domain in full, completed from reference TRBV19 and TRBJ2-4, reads DGGITQSPKYLFRKEGQNVTLSCEQNLNHDAMYWYRQDPGQGLRLIYYSQIVNDFQKGDIAEGYSVSREKKESFPLTVTSAQKNPTAFYLCASKESGGAGNIQYFGAGTRLSVL.

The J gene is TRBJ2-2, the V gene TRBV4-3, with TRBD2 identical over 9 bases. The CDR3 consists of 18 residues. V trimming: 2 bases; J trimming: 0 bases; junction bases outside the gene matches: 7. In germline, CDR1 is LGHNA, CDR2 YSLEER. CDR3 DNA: TGCGCCAGCAGCCAAAGTCCCGGACTAGCGTCGAACACCGGGGAGCTGTTTTTT. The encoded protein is CASSQSPGLASNTGELFF.

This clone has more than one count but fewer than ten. CDR3 nucleotide sequence: TGCGCCAGTAGGGAAACTCAGGGGGCTGACACTGAAGCTTTCTTT. It codes for CASRETQGADTEAFF. This chain connects TRBV5-1 to TRBJ1-1; 8 positions match TRBD1. The V segment lost 8 bases and the J segment 3 bases; nucleotides outside the gene matches: 12. The CDR3 spans 15 residues. Germline CDR1 is SGHRS and CDR2 is YFSETQ.

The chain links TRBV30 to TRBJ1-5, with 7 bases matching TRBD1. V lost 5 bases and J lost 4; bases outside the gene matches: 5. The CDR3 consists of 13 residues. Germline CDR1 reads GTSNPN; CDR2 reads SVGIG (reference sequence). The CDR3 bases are TGTGCCTGGCAAGCAGGGGGGAATCAGCCCCAGCATTTT. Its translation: CAWQAGGNQPQHF.

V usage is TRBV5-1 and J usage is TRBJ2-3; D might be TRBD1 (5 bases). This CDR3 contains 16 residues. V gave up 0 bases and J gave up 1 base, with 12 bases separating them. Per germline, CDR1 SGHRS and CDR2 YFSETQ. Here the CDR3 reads CASSLGQGWGTDTQYF. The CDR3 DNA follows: TGCGCCAGCAGCTTGGGGCAGGGTTGGGGCACAGATACGCAGTATTTT.

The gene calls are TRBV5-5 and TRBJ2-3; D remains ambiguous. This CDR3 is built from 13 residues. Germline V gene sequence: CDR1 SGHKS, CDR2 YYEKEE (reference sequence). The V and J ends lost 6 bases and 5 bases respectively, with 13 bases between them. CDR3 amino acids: CASIPGGQDTQYF. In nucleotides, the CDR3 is TGTGCCAGCATTCCGGGTGGCCAAGATACGCAGTATTTT.

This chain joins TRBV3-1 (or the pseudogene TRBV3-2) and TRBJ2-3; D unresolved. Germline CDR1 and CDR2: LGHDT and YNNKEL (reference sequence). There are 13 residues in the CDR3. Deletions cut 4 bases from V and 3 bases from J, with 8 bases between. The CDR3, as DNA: TGTGCCAGCAGCCGTACCGGGACAGATACGCAGTATTTT. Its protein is CASSRTGTDTQYF.

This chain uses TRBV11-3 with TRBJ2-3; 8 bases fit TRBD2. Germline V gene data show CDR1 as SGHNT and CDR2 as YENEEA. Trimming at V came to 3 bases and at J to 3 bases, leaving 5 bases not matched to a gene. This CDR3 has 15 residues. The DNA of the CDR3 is TGTGCCAGCAGCTTGTCGGGAGGGAGGACAGATACGCAGTATTTT. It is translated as CASSLSGGRTDTQYF. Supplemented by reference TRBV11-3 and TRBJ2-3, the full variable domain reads EAGVVQSPRYKIIEKKQPVAFWCNPISGHNTLYWYLQNLGQGPELLIRYENEEAVDDSQLPKDRFSAERLKGVDSTLKIQPAELGDSAVYLCASSLSGGRTDTQYFGPGTRLTVL.

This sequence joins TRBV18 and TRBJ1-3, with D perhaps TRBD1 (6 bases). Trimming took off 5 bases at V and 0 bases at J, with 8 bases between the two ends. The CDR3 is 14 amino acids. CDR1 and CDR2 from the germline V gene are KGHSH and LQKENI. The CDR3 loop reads CASSGQLSGNTIYF. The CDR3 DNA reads TGTGCCAGCTCAGGACAGCTCTCTGGAAACACCATATATTTT. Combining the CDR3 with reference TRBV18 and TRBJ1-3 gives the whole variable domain NAGVMQNPRHLVRRRGQEARLRCSPMKGHSHVYWYRQLPEEGLKFMVYLQKENIIDESGMPKERFSAEFPKEGPSILRIQQVVRGDSAAYFCASSGQLSGNTIYFGEGSWLTVV.

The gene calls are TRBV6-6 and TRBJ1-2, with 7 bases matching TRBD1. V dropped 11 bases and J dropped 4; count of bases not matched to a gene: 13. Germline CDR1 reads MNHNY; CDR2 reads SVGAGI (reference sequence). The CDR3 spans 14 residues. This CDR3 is CAAFGQALGYGYTF. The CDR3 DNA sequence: TGTGCCGCTTTTGGACAGGCACTTGGCTATGGCTACACCTTC.

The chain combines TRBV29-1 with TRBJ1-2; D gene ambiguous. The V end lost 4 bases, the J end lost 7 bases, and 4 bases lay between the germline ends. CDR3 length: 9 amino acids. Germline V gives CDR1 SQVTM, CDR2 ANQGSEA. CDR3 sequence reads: CSVGGGYTF. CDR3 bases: TGCAGCGTTGGCGGTGGCTACACCTTC.

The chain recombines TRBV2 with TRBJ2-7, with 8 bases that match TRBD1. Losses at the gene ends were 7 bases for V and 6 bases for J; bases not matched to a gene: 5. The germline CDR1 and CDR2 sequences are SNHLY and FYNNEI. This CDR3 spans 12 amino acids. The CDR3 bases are TGTGCCAGCACCCTAGGACAGGGCGAGCAGTACTTC. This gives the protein CASTLGQGEQYF. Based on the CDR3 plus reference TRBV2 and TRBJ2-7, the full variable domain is EPEVTQTPSHQVTQMGQEVILRCVPISNHLYFYWYRQILGQKVEFLVSFYNNEISEKSEIFDDQFSVERPDGSNFTLKIRSTKLEDSAMYFCASTLGQGEQYFGPGTRLTVT.

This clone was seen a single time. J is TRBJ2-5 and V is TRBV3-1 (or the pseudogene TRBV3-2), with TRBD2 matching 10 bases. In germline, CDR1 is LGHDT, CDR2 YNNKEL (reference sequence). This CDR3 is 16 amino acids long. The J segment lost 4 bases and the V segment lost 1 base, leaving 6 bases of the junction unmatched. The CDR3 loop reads CASSQVEAGGPETQYF. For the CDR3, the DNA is TGTGCCAGCAGCCAAGTTGAAGCGGGGGGGCCAGAGACCCAGTACTTC.